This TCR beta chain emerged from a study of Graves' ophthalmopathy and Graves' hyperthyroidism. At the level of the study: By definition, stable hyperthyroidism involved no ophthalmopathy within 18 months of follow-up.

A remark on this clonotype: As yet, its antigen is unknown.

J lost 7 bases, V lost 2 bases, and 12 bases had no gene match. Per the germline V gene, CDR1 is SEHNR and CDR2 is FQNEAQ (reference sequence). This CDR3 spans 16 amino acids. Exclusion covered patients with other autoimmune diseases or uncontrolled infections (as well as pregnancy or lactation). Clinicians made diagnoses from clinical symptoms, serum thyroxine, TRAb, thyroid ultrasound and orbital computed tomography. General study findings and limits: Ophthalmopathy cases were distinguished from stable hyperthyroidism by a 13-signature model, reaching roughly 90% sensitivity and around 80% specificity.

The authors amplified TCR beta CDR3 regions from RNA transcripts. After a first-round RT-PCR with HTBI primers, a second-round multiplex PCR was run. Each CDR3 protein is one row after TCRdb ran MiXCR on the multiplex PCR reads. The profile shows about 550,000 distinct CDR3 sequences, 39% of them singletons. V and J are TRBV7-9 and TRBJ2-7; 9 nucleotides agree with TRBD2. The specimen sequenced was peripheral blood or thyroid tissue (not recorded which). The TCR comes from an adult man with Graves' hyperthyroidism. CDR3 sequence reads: CASSLRGSGSRDEQYF. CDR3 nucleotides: TGTGCCAGCAGCTTACGGGGTAGCGGGAGTAGGGATGAGCAGTACTTC.